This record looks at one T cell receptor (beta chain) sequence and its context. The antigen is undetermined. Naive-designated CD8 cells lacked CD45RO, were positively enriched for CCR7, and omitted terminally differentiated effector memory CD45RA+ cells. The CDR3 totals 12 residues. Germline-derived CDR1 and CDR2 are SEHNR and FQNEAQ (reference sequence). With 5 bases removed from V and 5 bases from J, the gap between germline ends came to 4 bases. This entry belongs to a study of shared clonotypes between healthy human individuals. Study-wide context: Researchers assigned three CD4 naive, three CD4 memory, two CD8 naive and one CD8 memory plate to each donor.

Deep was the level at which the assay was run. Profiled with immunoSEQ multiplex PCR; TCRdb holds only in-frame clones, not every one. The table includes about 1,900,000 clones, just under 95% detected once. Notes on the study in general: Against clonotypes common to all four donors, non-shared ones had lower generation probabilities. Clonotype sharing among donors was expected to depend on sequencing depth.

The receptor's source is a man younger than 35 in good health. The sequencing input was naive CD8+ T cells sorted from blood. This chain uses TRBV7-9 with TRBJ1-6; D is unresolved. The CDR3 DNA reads TGTGCCAGCAGCGGACATAATTCACCCCTCCACTTT. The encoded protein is CASSGHNSPLHF.